One and the same sample provided the 4 T cell receptor beta chains below, sequenced in a study of regulatory T cells in long-lasting Graves disease (dated by TCRdb to the early 2020s). The sample's time point label is to be understood as: newly diagnosed GD, antithyroid drugs for less than 3 months. For both TCR sequencing and RNA sequencing, RNA was extracted from PBMCs using TRIzol. The protocol used for the library was multiplex PCR. Sequencing relied on an Illumina HiSeq 4000. To build TCR beta libraries, CDR3 regions were amplified by Arm-PCR using iRepertoire HTBI primers. The public reads were run again by TCRdb, first through fastp at Q25 and then through MiXCR, and only productive beta chains were kept. A single entry per CDR3 protein holds the most common genes and DNA from its merged rows. A total of under 700,000 distinct CDR3 sequences appear in this sample, 15% to 20% of them only once. Of the sample, roughly 25% falls within the top ten clones.

These data were likewise used in another study, on T cells in Graves' hyperthyroidism and ophthalmopathy.

Sequencing used peripheral blood mononuclear cells (PBMCs), obtained at new diagnosis, from a patient treated with antithyroid drugs. These receptors originate from a woman aged 35-60 years with Graves disease. Donor details come from another sample of the same person, matched by shared clones.

In the case of this clonotype: A much more abundant neighbour one base away suggests this may be a read error. The chain uses TRBV12-3 or TRBV12-4 and TRBJ2-3; tentative D call: TRBD2 (6 bases). There are 14 residues in the CDR3. CDR3 sequence reads: CASSPRDGSGFRYF. The CDR3 region has the DNA TGTGCCAGCAGTCCGCGGGACGGATCCGGGTTCCGGTACTTC.

This clonotype was seen at least ten times. The rearrangement joins TRBV5-1 to TRBJ1-6, with no clear D. The CDR3 is 17 amino acids. Deletions cut 0 bases from V and 5 bases from J, with 15 bases between. The V gene's germline CDR1 is SGHRS and CDR2 YFSETQ. CDR3 bases: TGCGCCAGCAGCTTGGAGGCGTTAGGGCCGAATAATTCACCCCTCCACTTT. Its translation: CASSLEALGPNNSPLHF.

The gene calls are TRBV19 and TRBJ1-2, with 7 bases fitting TRBD1. V lost 4 bases to trimming and J lost 5 bases; unmatched junction nucleotides: 4. Germline V gene data show CDR1 as LNHDA and CDR2 as SQIVND (reference sequence). The CDR3 consists of 13 residues. In DNA, the CDR3 is TGTGCCAGTAGTACGACAGGGATTTATGGCTACACCTTC. Translated, it gives CASSTTGIYGYTF. The full variable domain, in which reference TRBV19 and TRBJ1-2 provide the parts outside the CDR3, is DGGITQSPKYLFRKEGQNVTLSCEQNLNHDAMYWYRQDPGQGLRLIYYSQIVNDFQKGDIAEGYSVSREKKESFPLTVTSAQKNPTAFYLCASSTTGIYGYTFGSGTRLTVV.

At least ten counts were recorded for this clonotype. The chain has TRBV12-3 or TRBV12-4 and TRBJ1-2; TRBD1 aligns across 8 bases. The CDR3 runs to 15 residues. With 6 bases clipped from V and 0 bases from J, the junction kept 6 bases outside the gene matches. The chain's CDR3 is CASSSGTGANYGYTF. The CDR3 coding sequence is TGTGCCAGCAGCTCCGGGACAGGAGCTAACTATGGCTACACCTTC.